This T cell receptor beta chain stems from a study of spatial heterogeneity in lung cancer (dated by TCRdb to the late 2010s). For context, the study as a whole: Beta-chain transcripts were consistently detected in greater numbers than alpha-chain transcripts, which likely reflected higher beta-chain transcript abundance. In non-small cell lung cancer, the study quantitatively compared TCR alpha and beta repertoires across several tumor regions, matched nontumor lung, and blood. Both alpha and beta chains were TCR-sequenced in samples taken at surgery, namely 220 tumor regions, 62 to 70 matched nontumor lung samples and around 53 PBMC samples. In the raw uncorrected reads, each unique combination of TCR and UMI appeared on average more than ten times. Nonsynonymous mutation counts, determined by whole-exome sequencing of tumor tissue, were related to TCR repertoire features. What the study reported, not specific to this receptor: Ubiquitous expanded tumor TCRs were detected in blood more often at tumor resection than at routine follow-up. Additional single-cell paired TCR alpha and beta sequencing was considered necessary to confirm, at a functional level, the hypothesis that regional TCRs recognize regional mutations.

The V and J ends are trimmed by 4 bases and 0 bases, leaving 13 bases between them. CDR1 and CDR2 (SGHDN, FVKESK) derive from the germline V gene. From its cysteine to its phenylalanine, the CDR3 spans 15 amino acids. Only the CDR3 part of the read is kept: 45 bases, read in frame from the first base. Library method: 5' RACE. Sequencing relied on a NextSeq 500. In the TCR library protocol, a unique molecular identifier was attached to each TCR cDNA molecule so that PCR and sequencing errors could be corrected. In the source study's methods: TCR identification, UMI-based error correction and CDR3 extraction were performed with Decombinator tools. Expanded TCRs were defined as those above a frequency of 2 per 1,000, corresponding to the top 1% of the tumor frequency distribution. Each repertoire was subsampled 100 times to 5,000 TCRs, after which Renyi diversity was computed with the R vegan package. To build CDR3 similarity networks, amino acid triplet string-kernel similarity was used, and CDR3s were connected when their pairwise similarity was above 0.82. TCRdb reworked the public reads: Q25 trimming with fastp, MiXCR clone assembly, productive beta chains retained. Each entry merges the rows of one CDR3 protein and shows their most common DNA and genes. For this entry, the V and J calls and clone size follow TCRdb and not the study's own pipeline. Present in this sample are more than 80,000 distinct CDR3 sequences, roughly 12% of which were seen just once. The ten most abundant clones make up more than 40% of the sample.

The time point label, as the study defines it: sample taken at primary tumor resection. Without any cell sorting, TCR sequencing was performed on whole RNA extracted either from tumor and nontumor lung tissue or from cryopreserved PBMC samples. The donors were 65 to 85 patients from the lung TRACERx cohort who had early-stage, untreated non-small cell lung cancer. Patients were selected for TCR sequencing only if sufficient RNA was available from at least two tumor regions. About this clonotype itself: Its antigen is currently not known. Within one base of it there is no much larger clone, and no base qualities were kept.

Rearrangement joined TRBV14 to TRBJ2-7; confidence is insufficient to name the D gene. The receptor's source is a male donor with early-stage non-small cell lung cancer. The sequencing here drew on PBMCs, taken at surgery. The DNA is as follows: TGTGCCAGCAGCCGCCAGTCTTTCGGCTCCTACGAGCAGTACTTC. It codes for CASSRQSFGSYEQYF.